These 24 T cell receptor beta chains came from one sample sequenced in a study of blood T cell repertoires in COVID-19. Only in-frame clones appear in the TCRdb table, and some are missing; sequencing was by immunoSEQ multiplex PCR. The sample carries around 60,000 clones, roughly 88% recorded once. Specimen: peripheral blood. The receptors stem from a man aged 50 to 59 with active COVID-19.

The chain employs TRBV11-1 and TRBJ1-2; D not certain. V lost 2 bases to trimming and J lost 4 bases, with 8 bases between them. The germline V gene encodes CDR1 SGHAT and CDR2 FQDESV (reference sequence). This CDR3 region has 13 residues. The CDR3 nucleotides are TGTGCCAGCAGCTTATTTTCCAGCTATGGCTACACCTTC. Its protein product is CASSLFSSYGYTF.

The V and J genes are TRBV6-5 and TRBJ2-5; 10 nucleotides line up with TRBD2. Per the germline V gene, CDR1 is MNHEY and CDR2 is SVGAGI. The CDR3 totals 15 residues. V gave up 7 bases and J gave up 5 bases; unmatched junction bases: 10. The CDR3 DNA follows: TGTGCCAGCAAGACAAGCGGGGGGGCCCAGGAGACCCAGTACTTC. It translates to CASKTSGGAQETQYF.

CDR3 in DNA: TGCGCCAGCAGCATACAGGGTAATGGCTACACCTTC. Its protein is CASSIQGNGYTF. The gene calls are TRBV5-1 and TRBJ1-2; D perhaps matches TRBD1 (6 bases). In germline, CDR1 is SGHRS, CDR2 YFSETQ. V was trimmed by 4 bases and J by 6 bases, leaving 10 bases between them. The CDR3 covers 12 residues.

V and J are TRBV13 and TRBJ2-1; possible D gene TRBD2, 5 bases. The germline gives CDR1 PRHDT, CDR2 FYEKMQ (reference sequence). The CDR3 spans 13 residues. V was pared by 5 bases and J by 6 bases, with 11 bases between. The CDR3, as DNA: TGTGCCAGCAGCCCCCTCCGGGGCAATGAGCAGTTCTTC. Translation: CASSPLRGNEQFF.

The chain's CDR3 is CASSLAGSSGLQFF. CDR3 coding DNA: TGTGCCAGCAGCTTAGCTGGTTCGTCGGGTTTGCAGTTCTTC. V and J are TRBV7-8 and TRBJ2-1; the D is unclear. Germline V gene sequence: CDR1 SGHVS, CDR2 FQNEAQ. Trimming left V 0 bases short and J 12 bases short, with 15 bases between. The CDR3 runs 14 residues.

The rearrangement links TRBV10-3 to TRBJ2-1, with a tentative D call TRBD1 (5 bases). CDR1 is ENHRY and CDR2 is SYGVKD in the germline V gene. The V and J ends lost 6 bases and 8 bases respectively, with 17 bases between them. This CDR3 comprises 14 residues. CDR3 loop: CAIRLGQRGDEQFF. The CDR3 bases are TGTGCCATCAGGCTGGGTCAAAGGGGCGATGAGCAGTTCTTC.

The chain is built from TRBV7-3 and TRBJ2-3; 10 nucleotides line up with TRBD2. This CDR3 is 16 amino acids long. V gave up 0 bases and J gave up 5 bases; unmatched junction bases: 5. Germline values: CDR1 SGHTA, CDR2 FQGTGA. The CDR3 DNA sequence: TGTGCCAGCAGCTTAACGGGTAGCGGGGGGAGAGATACGCAGTATTTT. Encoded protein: CASSLTGSGGRDTQYF. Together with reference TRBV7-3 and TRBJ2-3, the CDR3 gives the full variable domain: GAGVSQTPSNKVTEKGKYVELRCDPISGHTALYWYRQSLGQGPEFLIYFQGTGAADDSGLPNDRFFAVRPEGSVSTLKIQRTERGDSAVYLCASSLTGSGGRDTQYFGPGTRLTVL.

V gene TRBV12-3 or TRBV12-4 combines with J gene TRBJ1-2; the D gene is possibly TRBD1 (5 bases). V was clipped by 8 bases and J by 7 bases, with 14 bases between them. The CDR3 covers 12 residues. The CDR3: CASGGEGSGYTF. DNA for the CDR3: TGTGCCAGCGGGGGGGAGGGCAGTGGCTACACCTTC.

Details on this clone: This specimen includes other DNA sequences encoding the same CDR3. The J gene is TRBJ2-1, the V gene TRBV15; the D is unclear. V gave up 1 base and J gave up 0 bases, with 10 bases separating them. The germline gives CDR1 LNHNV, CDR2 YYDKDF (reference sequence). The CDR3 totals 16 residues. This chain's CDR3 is CATSRGQDSSYNEQFF. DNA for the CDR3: TGTGCCACCAGCAGAGGCCAGGATAGCTCCTACAATGAGCAGTTCTTC.

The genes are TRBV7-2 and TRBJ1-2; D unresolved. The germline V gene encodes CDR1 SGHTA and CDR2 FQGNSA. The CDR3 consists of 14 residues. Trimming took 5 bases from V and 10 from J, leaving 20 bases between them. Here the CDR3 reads CASSPTGSPSDYTF. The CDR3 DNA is TGTGCCAGCAGCCCTACCGGGTCCCCATCGGACTACACCTTC.

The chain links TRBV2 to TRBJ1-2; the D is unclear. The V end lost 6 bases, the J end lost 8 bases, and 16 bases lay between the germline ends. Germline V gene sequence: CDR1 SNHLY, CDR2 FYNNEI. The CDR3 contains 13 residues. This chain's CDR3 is CASSQRPDRGYTF. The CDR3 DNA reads TGTGCCAGCAGCCAGAGGCCTGATCGGGGCTACACCTTC.

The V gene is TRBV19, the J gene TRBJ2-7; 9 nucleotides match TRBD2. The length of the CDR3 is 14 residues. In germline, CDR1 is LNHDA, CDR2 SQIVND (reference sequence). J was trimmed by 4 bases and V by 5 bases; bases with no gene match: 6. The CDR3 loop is CASSLRGGPYEQYF. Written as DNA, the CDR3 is TGTGCCAGTAGTTTGCGGGGGGGCCCGTACGAGCAGTACTTC. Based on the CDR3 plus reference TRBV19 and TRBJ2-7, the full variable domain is DGGITQSPKYLFRKEGQNVTLSCEQNLNHDAMYWYRQDPGQGLRLIYYSQIVNDFQKGDIAEGYSVSREKKESFPLTVTSAQKNPTAFYLCASSLRGGPYEQYFGPGTRLTVT.

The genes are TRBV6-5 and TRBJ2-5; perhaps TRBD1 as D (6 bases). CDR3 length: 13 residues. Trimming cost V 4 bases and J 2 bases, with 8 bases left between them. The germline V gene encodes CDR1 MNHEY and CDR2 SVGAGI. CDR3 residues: CASSSDSQETQYF. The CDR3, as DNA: TGTGCCAGCAGTTCGGACAGTCAAGAGACCCAGTACTTC.

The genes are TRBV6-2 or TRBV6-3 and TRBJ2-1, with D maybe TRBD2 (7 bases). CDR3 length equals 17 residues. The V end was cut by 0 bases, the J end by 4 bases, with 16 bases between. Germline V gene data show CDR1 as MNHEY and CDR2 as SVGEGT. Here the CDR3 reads CASSYSPGGGVYNEQFF. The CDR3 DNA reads TGTGCCAGCAGTTACTCGCCTGGGGGGGGCGTTTACAATGAGCAGTTCTTC.

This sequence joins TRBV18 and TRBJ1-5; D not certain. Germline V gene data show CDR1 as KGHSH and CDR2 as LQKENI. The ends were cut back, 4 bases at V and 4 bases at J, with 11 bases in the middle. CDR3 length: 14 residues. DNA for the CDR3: TGTGCCAGCTCACTCACCGACACAAATCAGCCCCAGCATTTT. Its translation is CASSLTDTNQPQHF.

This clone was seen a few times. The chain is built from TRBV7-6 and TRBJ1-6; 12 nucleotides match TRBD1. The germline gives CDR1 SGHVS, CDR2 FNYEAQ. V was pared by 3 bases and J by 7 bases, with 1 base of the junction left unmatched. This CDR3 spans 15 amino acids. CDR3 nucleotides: TGTGCCAGCAGCTTCGGGACAGGGGGCAATTCACCCCTCCACTTT. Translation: CASSFGTGGNSPLHF.

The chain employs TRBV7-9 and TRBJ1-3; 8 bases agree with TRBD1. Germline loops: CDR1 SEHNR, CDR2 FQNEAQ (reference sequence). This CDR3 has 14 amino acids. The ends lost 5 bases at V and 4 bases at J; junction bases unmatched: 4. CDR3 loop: CASSIGQGGNTIYF. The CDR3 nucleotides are TGTGCCAGCAGCATCGGACAGGGCGGAAACACCATATATTTT.

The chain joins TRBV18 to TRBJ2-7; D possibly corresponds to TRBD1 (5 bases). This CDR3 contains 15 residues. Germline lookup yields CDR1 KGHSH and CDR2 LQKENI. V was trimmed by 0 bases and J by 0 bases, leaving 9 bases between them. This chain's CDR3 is CASSPPKGASYEQYF. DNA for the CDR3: TGTGCCAGCTCACCACCTAAAGGGGCCTCCTACGAGCAGTACTTC.

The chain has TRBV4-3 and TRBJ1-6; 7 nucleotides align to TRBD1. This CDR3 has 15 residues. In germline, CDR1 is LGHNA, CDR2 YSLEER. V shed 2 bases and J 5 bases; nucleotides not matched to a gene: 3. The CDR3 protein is CASSQLDRDNSPLHF. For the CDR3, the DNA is TGCGCCAGCAGCCAATTAGACAGGGATAATTCACCCCTCCACTTT.

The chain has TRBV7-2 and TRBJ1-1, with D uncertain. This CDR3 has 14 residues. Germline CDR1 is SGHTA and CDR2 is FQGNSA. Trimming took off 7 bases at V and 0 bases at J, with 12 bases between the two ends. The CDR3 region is CASIYSSMNTEAFF. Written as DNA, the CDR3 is TGTGCCAGCATATACAGCAGCATGAACACTGAAGCTTTCTTT.

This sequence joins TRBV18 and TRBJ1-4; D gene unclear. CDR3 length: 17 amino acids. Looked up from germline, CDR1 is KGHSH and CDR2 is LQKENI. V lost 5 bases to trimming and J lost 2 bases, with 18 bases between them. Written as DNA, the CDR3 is TGTGCCAGCTCAAGCTCCGGAGGAGGGAGGACTAATGAAAAACTGTTTTTT. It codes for CASSSSGGGRTNEKLFF.

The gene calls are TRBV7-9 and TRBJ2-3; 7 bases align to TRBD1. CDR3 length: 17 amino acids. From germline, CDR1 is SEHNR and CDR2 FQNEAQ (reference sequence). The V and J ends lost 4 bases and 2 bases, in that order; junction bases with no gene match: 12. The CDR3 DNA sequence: TGTGCCAGCAGCTCAGGGGCGACAGGGCGCCACACAGATACGCAGTATTTT. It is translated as CASSSGATGRHTDTQYF.

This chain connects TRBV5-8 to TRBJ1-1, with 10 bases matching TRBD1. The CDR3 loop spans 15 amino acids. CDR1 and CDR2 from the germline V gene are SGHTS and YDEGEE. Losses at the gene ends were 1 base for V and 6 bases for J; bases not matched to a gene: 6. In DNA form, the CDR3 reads TGTGCCAGCAGCTTGTGGACAGGGGGACAACCTGAAGCTTTCTTT. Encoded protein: CASSLWTGGQPEAFF.

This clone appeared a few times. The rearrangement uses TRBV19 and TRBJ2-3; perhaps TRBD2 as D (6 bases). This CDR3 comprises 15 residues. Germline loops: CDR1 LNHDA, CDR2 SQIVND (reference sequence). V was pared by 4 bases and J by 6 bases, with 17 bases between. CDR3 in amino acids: CASSTWGEGRDTQYF. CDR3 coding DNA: TGTGCCAGTAGTACCTGGGGAGAGGGGAGGGATACGCAGTATTTT.